What follows are 31 T cell receptor beta chains derived from one specimen sequenced in a study of shared clonotypes between healthy human individuals. Method: immunoSEQ multiplex PCR; TCRdb's copy keeps in-frame clones and lacks some. The sample contains 2 million to 2.5 million clones, around 90% of which appear only once. The source material was naive CD4+ T cells from PBMCs. Described subset: CD45RA+ positively selected. These TCRs come from a man between 18 and 29 years old in good health. Some clones in this sample may be carry-over from other donors' samples.

The rearrangement joins TRBV5-4 to TRBJ1-2; D might be TRBD1 (5 bases). V gave up 0 bases and J gave up 2 bases, with 11 bases separating them. Germline lookup yields CDR1 SGHNT and CDR2 YYREEE (reference sequence). The CDR3 length is 15 residues. The CDR3 DNA sequence: TGTGCCAGCAGCTTGGAGGGGACGGGGAACTATGGCTACACCTTC. It is translated as CASSLEGTGNYGYTF.

The rearrangement joins TRBV7-9 to TRBJ2-1, with TRBD1 matching 7 bases. CDR1 SEHNR and CDR2 FQNEAQ come from the germline V gene (reference sequence). The CDR3 is 19 residues long. With V trimmed by 5 bases and J by 1 base, 17 bases remained unmatched. Written as DNA, the CDR3 is TGTGCCAGCAGCGGGCTTGTTAGGGACAGTCCGATATCCTACAATGAGCAGTTCTTC. It encodes CASSGLVRDSPISYNEQFF.

The gene calls are TRBV18 and TRBJ1-5, with D possibly TRBD1 on 5 matching bases. The V end lost 3 bases, the J end lost 0 bases, and 9 bases lay between the germline ends. Germline CDR1 is KGHSH and CDR2 is LQKENI. The CDR3 extends over 15 amino acids. This CDR3 is CASSPGRSSNQPQHF. CDR3 nucleotide sequence: TGTGCCAGCTCACCGGGACGTAGTAGCAATCAGCCCCAGCATTTT.

The chain has TRBV29-1 and TRBJ2-3, with 9 bases lining up with TRBD2. J was trimmed by 4 bases and V by 6 bases; bases with no gene match: 8. CDR1 SQVTM and CDR2 ANQGSEA come from the germline V gene. The CDR3 covers 14 residues. The CDR3 DNA reads TGCAGCGTCGGGACTAGCTTTTTCCCAGATACGCAGTATTTT. This encodes CSVGTSFFPDTQYF.

This clone came up once. V gene TRBV4-2 combines with J gene TRBJ2-1, with TRBD2 identical over 9 bases. Per the germline V gene, CDR1 is LGHNA and CDR2 is YNFKEQ. Losses at the gene ends were 2 bases for V and 2 bases for J; bases not matched to a gene: 4. The CDR3 consists of 16 residues. The CDR3 loop is CASSQLLAGTYNEQFF. In DNA form, the CDR3 reads TGTGCCAGCAGCCAACTCCTAGCGGGAACCTACAATGAGCAGTTCTTC.

This clone was found a few times. V is TRBV18 and J is TRBJ2-2; D is unresolved. There are 16 residues in the CDR3. Trimming removed 0 bases from V and 1 base from J, with 9 bases in between. Germline V gene lookup returns CDR1 KGHSH and CDR2 LQKENI. The CDR3 DNA follows: TGTGCCAGCTCACCACCACTTAGCTTGAACACCGGGGAGCTGTTTTTT. Translating it yields CASSPPLSLNTGELFF.

This clone was counted a single time. DNA of the CDR3: TGTGCCTGGAGTGTTGGAGCAGCCTCTGGAAACACCATATATTTT. It is translated as CAWSVGAASGNTIYF. The chain recombines TRBV30 with TRBJ1-3; no definite D call. Germline loops: CDR1 GTSNPN, CDR2 SVGIG (reference sequence). The CDR3 is made up of 15 amino acids. V dropped 0 bases and J dropped 0 bases, with 9 bases sitting between them.

Turning to this clone: Other DNA sequences in this sample translate to the same CDR3. This rearrangement joins TRBV19 to TRBJ2-7; 16 bases are shared with TRBD2. Germline CDR1 reads LNHDA; CDR2 reads SQIVND (reference sequence). The V and J ends lost 5 bases and 5 bases, in that order; junction bases with no gene match: 3. There are 15 residues in the CDR3. CDR3 DNA sequence: TGTGCCAGTAGTCCGGGACTAGCGGGAGGGGACGAGCAGTACTTC. It specifies CASSPGLAGGDEQYF.

The chain joins TRBV15 to TRBJ2-2; a weak D match, TRBD1 (5 bases). CDR1 LNHNV and CDR2 YYDKDF come from the germline V gene (reference sequence). The V end lost 0 bases, the J end lost 6 bases, and 8 bases lay between the germline ends. The CDR3 is 14 amino acids. The CDR3 loop is CATSRDRAAGELFF. In nucleotides, the CDR3 is TGTGCCACCAGCAGAGACAGGGCGGCCGGGGAGCTGTTTTTT.

As to this clone: The sample holds other DNA sequences that translate to the same CDR3. CDR3 amino acids: CASSLRGETQYF. The CDR3 DNA reads TGTGCCAGCAGCTTACGTGGGGAGACCCAGTACTTC. The gene calls are TRBV7-3 and TRBJ2-5; D is undetermined. The CDR3 sequence is 12 residues long. Germline CDR1 reads SGHTA; CDR2 reads FQGTGA. Trimming shortened V by 2 bases and J by 5 bases, and 6 bases separated the two germline ends.

Regarding this clone: This specimen includes other DNA sequences encoding the same CDR3. V usage is TRBV30 and J usage is TRBJ2-3; the D gene is possibly TRBD1 (5 bases). CDR3 size: 12 residues. The V end lost 0 bases, the J end lost 4 bases, and 5 bases lay between the germline ends. The germline V gene has CDR1 GTSNPN and CDR2 SVGIG (reference sequence). CDR3 protein: CAWSVGADTQYF. CDR3 DNA sequence: TGTGCCTGGAGTGTAGGGGCAGATACGCAGTATTTT.

The rearrangement links TRBV30 to TRBJ1-6; D ambiguous. V lost 0 bases and J 2 bases, leaving 14 bases between the germline ends. The germline gives CDR1 GTSNPN, CDR2 SVGIG (reference sequence). CDR3 length equals 17 residues. The CDR3 protein is CAWSVRTQLPYNSPLHF. The DNA of the CDR3 is TGTGCCTGGAGTGTACGCACACAGCTTCCCTATAATTCACCCCTCCACTTT.

In the case of this clone: Additional DNA sequences in this sample encode the identical CDR3. The rearrangement links TRBV15 to TRBJ2-3; TRBD2 agrees at 9 bases. The CDR3 runs 16 residues. With V trimmed by 1 base and J by 1 base, 3 bases remained unmatched. In germline, CDR1 is LNHNV, CDR2 YYDKDF (reference sequence). Written as DNA, the CDR3 is TGTGCCACCAGCAGAGCCCTAGCGGGGCGCACAGATACGCAGTATTTT. Translated: CATSRALAGRTDTQYF.

V usage is TRBV7-2 and J usage is TRBJ1-5, with 7 bases fitting TRBD1. The CDR3 extends over 18 amino acids. Germline loops: CDR1 SGHTA, CDR2 FQGNSA. V shed 5 bases and J 6 bases; nucleotides not matched to a gene: 19. Here the CDR3 DNA reads TGTGCCAGCAGCAAAGCCGGGGGAGGGGGCGAGAGGTTTCAGCCCCAGCATTTT. Translation gives CASSKAGGGGERFQPQHF. The complete variable domain, with remaining parts taken from reference TRBV7-2 and TRBJ1-5, reads GAGVSQSPSNKVTEKGKDVELRCDPISGHTALYWYRQSLGQGLEFLIYFQGNSAPDKSGLPSDRFSAERTGGSVSTLTIQRTQQEDSAVYLCASSKAGGGGERFQPQHFGDGTRLSIL.

As to this clone: In the same sample, other DNA sequences code for this CDR3. The V gene is TRBV7-3, the J gene TRBJ2-7, with D perhaps TRBD1 or TRBD2 (5 bases each). The CDR3 spans 13 residues. CDR1 SGHTA and CDR2 FQGTGA come from the germline V gene. The V end lost 3 bases, the J end lost 3 bases, and 9 bases lay between the germline ends. CDR3 in DNA: TGTGCCAGCAGCTTGGGACGGGGCTACGAGCAGTACTTC. It codes for CASSLGRGYEQYF.

The chain joins TRBV10-3 to TRBJ2-7, with 8 positions matching TRBD2. The V gene end was trimmed by 4 bases and the J gene end by 5 bases; junction bases not matched to a gene: 7. Germline V gene data show CDR1 as ENHRY and CDR2 as SYGVKD. This CDR3 spans 14 amino acids. This chain's CDR3 is CAISVQRERDEQYF. The CDR3 DNA is TGTGCCATCAGTGTACAGCGGGAGAGGGACGAGCAGTACTTC.

The count of this clone is one. The chain combines TRBV4-2 with TRBJ2-3; 7 bases fit TRBD1. The length of the CDR3 is 15 residues. Trimming cost V 1 base and J 4 bases; bases outside gene matches: 5. Germline CDR1 and CDR2: LGHNA and YNFKEQ. The chain's CDR3 is CASSQGQGDSDTQYF. Written as DNA, the CDR3 is TGTGCCAGCAGCCAAGGACAGGGAGATTCAGATACGCAGTATTTT.

This clone came up once. This chain links TRBV13 with TRBJ1-6, with D maybe TRBD1 (5 bases). The V and J ends lost 2 bases and 10 bases respectively, with 12 bases between them. CDR3 length equals 14 residues. Per germline, CDR1 PRHDT and CDR2 FYEKMQ (reference sequence). CDR3 bases: TGTGCCAGCAGCTTACAGGGTGGAAGATCACCCCTCCACTTT. Protein sequence: CASSLQGGRSPLHF. The full variable domain, completed using reference TRBV13 and TRBJ1-6, is AAGVIQSPRHLIKEKRETATLKCYPIPRHDTVYWYQQGPGQDPQFLISFYEKMQSDKGSIPDRFSAQQFSDYHSELNMSSLELGDSALYFCASSLQGGRSPLHFGNGTRLTVT.

The CDR3 bases are TGTGCCAGCAGCTTGGGGGACAGGGGGCGTGCGGGCGAGCAGTACTTC. This gives the protein CASSLGDRGRAGEQYF. The V call is TRBV5-6, the J call TRBJ2-7; 12 positions match TRBD1. CDR1 and CDR2 from the germline V gene are SGHDT and YYEEEE. The CDR3 runs to 16 residues. Trimming took 0 bases from V and 6 from J; bases not matched to a gene: 7.

The chain carries TRBV14 and TRBJ2-2; maybe TRBD2 (6 bases). Trimming pared 8 bases from V and 2 bases from J, leaving 12 bases between. The CDR3 is 14 amino acids. Germline assignment: CDR1 SGHDN and CDR2 FVKESK. DNA of the CDR3: TGTGCCAGCGGACCGGGGACTAACACCGGGGAGCTGTTTTTT. Its translation is CASGPGTNTGELFF.

The rearrangement joins TRBV9 to TRBJ2-3; TRBD2 matches 8 bases. Germline CDR1 reads SGDLS; CDR2 reads YYNGEE. The CDR3 is 14 residues long. The ends lost 2 bases at V and 6 bases at J; junction bases unmatched: 5. The CDR3 is CASSVSGSGDTQYF. CDR3 bases: TGTGCCAGCAGCGTCAGCGGGAGCGGGGATACGCAGTATTTT.

This clone was found a few times. At the DNA level, this CDR3 is encoded by other sequences in the same sample as well. The chain employs TRBV7-9 and TRBJ1-4; TRBD1 is a possible D gene (5 bases). Germline assignment: CDR1 SEHNR and CDR2 FQNEAQ (reference sequence). V was trimmed by 6 bases and J by 8 bases, leaving 10 bases between them. The CDR3 extends over 12 amino acids. In DNA form, the CDR3 reads TGTGCCAGCAGTCCGGGGGAGGAAAAACTGTTTTTT. It codes for CASSPGEEKLFF.

The chain links TRBV27 to TRBJ1-2; D is uncertain. The V end lost 9 bases, the J end lost 6 bases, and 20 bases lay between the germline ends. Germline V lookup: CDR1 MNHEY, CDR2 SMNVEV (reference sequence). The CDR3 loop spans 14 amino acids. As DNA, the CDR3 is TGTGCCAGTCGCCCCCTGGAGCCAAGGCATGGCTACACCTTC. It encodes CASRPLEPRHGYTF.

This chain joins TRBV7-6 and TRBJ2-2; D unclear. The CDR3 is 15 amino acids. Per the germline V gene, CDR1 is SGHVS and CDR2 is FNYEAQ. V was clipped by 2 bases and J by 6 bases, with 13 bases between them. The CDR3 DNA follows: TGTGCCAGCAGCTTAAGGGCAGTTGACTCCGGGGAGCTGTTTTTT. This encodes CASSLRAVDSGELFF. Supplemented by reference TRBV7-6 and TRBJ2-2, the full variable domain reads GAGVSQSPRYKVTKRGQDVALRCDPISGHVSLYWYRQALGQGPEFLTYFNYEAQQDKSGLPNDRFSAERPEGSISTLTIQRTEQRDSAMYRCASSLRAVDSGELFFGEGSRLTVL.

J is TRBJ2-7 and V is TRBV29-1; D might be TRBD1 or TRBD2, each matching 5 bases. V was pared by 6 bases and J by 6 bases, with 21 bases between. The CDR3 has 14 residues. The germline CDR1 and CDR2 sequences are SQVTM and ANQGSEA. CDR3 in amino acids: CSVRTGNRGAEQYF. In DNA, the CDR3 is TGCAGCGTAAGAACCGGGAATCGTGGGGCCGAGCAGTACTTC.

V and J are TRBV7-3 and TRBJ1-1; D remains unclear. Germline assignment: CDR1 SGHTA and CDR2 FQGTGA. V gave up 0 bases and J gave up 5 bases, with 10 bases separating them. The CDR3 extends over 14 amino acids. The CDR3 DNA follows: TGTGCCAGCAGCTTAACCCCTGCTTTAACTGAAGCTTTCTTT. Translating gives CASSLTPALTEAFF.

V usage is TRBV18 and J usage is TRBJ2-2; D ambiguous. With 4 bases removed from V and 1 base from J, the gap between germline ends came to 13 bases. This CDR3 is 16 amino acids long. The germline CDR1 and CDR2 sequences are KGHSH and LQKENI. CDR3 sequence (DNA): TGTGCCAGCTCACTCACCCCGCCCCTGAACACCGGGGAGCTGTTTTTT. Translating gives CASSLTPPLNTGELFF. The variable domain in full, with the rest retrieved from reference TRBV18 and TRBJ2-2, is NAGVMQNPRHLVRRRGQEARLRCSPMKGHSHVYWYRQLPEEGLKFMVYLQKENIIDESGMPKERFSAEFPKEGPSILRIQQVVRGDSAAYFCASSLTPPLNTGELFFGEGSRLTVL.

About this clone: One end of the junction fails to match germline, which may point to a read error. This chain links TRBV28 with TRBJ2-5; 7 nucleotides match TRBD1. This CDR3 has 12 residues. Germline V gene lookup returns CDR1 MDHEN and CDR2 SYDVKM. The CDR3 protein is CASSRDSGIENF. CDR3 coding DNA: TGTGCCAGCAGCCGGGACAGCGGTATAGAAAACTTC.

The V and J genes are TRBV7-3 and TRBJ1-5; D is perhaps TRBD1 (5 bases). There are 13 residues in the CDR3. CDR1 is SGHTA, CDR2 FQGTGA, per germline. The V and J ends lost 3 bases and 7 bases respectively, with 10 bases between them. Here the CDR3 reads CASSFSEGQPQHF. The CDR3 nucleotides read TGTGCCAGCAGCTTTAGCGAGGGGCAGCCCCAGCATTTT.

Here the CDR3 reads CASSYSPTGSNYGYTF. DNA for the CDR3: TGTGCCAGCAGTTACTCTCCGACAGGGTCGAACTATGGCTACACCTTC. The rearrangement uses TRBV6-5 and TRBJ1-2; 7 bases fit TRBD1. V lost 0 bases, J lost 2 bases, and 6 bases stayed unmatched. The CDR3 consists of 16 residues. Germline CDR1 MNHEY, CDR2 SVGAGI.

The chain employs TRBV4-1 and TRBJ2-3, with D perhaps TRBD2 (5 bases). Between the trimmed V and J ends, which lost 0 bases and 4 bases, there was a span of 8 bases. The CDR3 totals 14 residues. From germline, CDR1 is MGHRA and CDR2 YSYEKL. The CDR3 region is CASSQDTGADTQYF. As DNA, the CDR3 is TGCGCCAGCAGCCAAGATACCGGGGCAGATACGCAGTATTTT.